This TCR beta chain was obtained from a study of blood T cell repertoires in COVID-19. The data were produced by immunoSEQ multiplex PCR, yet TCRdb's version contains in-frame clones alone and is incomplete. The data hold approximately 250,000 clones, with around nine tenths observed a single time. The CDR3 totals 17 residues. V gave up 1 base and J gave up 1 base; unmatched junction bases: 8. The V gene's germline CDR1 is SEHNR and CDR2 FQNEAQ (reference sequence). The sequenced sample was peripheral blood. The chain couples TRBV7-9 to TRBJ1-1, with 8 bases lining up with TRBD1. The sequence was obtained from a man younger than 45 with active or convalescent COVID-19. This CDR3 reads CASSLVNYRGSNTEAFF. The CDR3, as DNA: TGTGCCAGCAGCTTAGTAAATTACAGGGGGTCGAACACTGAAGCTTTCTTT.